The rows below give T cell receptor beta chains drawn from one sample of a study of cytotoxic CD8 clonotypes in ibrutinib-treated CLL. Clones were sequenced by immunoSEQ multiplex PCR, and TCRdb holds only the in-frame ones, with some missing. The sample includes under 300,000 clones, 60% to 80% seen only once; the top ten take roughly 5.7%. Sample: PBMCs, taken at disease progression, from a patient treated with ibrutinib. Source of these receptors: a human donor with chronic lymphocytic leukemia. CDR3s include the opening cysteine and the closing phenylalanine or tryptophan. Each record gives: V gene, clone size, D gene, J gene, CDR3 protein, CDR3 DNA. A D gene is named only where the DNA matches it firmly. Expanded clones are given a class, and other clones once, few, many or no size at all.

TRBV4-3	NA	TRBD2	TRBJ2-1	CASSQVWGTSGYNEQFF	TGCGCCAGCAGCCAAGTGTGGGGGACTAGCGGATACAATGAGCAGTTCTTC
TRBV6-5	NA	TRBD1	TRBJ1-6	CASSSSGTGVTPLHF	TGTGCCAGCAGTTCATCCGGGACAGGGGTTACACCCCTCCACTTT
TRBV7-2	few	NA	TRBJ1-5	CASSSTGMGQPQHF	TGTGCCAGCAGCTCTACAGGGATGGGTCAGCCCCAGCATTTT
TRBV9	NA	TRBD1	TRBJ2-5	CASSPTDRGLETQYF	TGTGCCAGCAGTCCGACCGACAGGGGGTTGGAGACCCAGTACTTC
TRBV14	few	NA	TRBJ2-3	CASSRQGVGADTQYF	TGTGCCAGCAGCCGCCAAGGGGTAGGGGCAGATACGCAGTATTTT
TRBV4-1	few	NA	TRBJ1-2	CASNQRVGNYGYTF	TGCGCCAGCAACCAACGAGTAGGGAACTATGGCTACACCTTC
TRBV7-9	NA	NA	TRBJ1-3	CASSAASGNTIYF	TGTGCCAGCAGCGCCGCCTCTGGAAACACCATATATTTT
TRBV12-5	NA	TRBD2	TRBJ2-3	CASAKAGGNTDTQYF	TGTGCTAGTGCCAAAGCGGGGGGCAACACAGATACGCAGTATTTT
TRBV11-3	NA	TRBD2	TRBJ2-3	CASSLVGGSTDTQYF	TGTGCCAGCAGCTTAGTCGGGGGGAGCACAGATACGCAGTATTTT
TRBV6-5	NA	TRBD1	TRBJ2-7	CASSHRDRSAYEQYF	TGTGCCAGCAGCCACCGGGACAGGTCGGCCTACGAGCAGTACTTC